This T cell receptor beta chain originates from a study of cytomegalovirus exposure and HLA in healthy donors. Study-level background: Early released data comprised tens of millions of unique TCRs from HLA-typed donors.

Study outcomes and limitations: Highly shared sequence variants in one cluster were likely a sequencing artifact. Presence/absence analyses assumed roughly uniform sequencing depth across donors, which may not hold.

Germline V CDR1 and CDR2: MGHDK, SYGVNS. V was trimmed by 4 bases and J by 2 bases, leaving 12 bases between them. This CDR3 is built from 14 residues. This clone appeared once. What it recognizes is unknown. The PCR used 60 Vbeta and 13 Jbeta primers. Sequenced by immunoSEQ multiplex PCR; TCRdb stores in-frame clones only, minus some. The data hold some 75,000 clones, with around 76% observed a single time. This TCR was recovered from a man younger than 35 in good health and CMV-seropositive. This chain uses TRBV25-1 with TRBJ2-7, with D unclear. Sequenced: PBMCs. CDR3 DNA: TGTGCCAGCAGTGGGGCAGCTTATCCCTACGAGCAGTACTTC. Translated, it gives CASSGAAYPYEQYF.